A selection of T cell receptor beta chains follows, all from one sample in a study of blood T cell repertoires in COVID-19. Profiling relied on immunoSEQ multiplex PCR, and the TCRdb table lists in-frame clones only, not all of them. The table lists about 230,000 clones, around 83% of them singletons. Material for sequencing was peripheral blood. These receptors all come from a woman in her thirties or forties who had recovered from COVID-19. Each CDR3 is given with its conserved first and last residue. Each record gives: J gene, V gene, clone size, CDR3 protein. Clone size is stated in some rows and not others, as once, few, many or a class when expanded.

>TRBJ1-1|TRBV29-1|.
CSVSQGDTEAFF
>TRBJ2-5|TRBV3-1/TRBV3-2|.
CASSQDPGRQETQYF
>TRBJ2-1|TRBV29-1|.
CSVGTSGGDSTYNEQFF
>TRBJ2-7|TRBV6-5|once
CASRPDRIYEQYF
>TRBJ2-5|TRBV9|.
CASSLDITRGFQETQYF
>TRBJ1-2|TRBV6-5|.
CASSYSSGSYGYTF
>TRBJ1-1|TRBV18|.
CASSPRRQGGLNTEAFF
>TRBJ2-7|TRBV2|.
CASSEALGSGENYEQYF
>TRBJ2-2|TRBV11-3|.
CASSRAGTSGTGELFF
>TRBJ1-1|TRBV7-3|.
CASSLQMNTEAFF
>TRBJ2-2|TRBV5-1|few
CASNNRGTGELFF
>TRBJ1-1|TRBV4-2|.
CASSQVTGTEAFF
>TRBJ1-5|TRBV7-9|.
CASSLGLSNQPQHF
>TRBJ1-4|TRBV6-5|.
CASSLGAPEEKLFF
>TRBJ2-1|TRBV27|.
CASSPFTADREQFF
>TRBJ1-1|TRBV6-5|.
CASAREMNTEAFF
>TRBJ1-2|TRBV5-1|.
CASSFRPGQGAYGYTF
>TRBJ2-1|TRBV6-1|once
CASRGTGYNEQFF
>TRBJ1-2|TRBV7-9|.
CASSLAENGYTF
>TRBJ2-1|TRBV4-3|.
CASSHRTGNEQFF
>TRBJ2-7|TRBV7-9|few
CASSLGSRTGEQYF
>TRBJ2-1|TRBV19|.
CASRRLAGGLAYNEQFF
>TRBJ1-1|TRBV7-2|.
CASSLAGGNTEAFF
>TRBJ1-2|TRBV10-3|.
CAISEYSSNYGYTF
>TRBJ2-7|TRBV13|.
CASSLGHRVGRHEQYF
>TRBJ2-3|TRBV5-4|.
CASSLSGGLVLDTQYF
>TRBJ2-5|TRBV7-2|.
CASSEQGAGETQYF
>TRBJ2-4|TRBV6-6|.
CASSPKEQGLLLLAKNIQYF
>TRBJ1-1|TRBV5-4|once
CASNSRQGLNTEAFF
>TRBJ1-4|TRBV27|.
CASKGTGANEKLFF
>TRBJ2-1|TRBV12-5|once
CASGSGTGVDEQFF
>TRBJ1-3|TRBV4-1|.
CASSQQETGGNTIYF
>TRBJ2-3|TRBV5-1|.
CASTRQGQGTDTQYF
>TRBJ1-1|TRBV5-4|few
CASSSGSSIGTEAFF
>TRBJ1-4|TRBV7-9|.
CASSLVMGAGEKLFF
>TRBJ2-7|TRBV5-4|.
CASSAGPTYEQYF
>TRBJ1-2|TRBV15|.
CATSSGGTGYYGYTF
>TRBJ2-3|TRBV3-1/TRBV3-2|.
CASSRAGVLTDTQYF
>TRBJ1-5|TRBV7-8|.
CASTLIGMTGDQPQHF
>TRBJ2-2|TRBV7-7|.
CASSLNPGLQTGELFF
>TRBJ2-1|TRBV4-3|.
CASSQGANDEQFF
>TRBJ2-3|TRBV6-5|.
CASSYSNQDSYTQYF
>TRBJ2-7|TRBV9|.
CASSPGQAPTYEQYF
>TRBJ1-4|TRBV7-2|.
CASSLVGQLNEKLFF
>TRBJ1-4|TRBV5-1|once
CASSRGDRDNEKLFF
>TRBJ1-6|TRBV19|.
CASSIRQGNSPLHF
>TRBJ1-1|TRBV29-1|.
CSVMIQGANTEAFF
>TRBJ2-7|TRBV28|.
CASSSAGSSYEQYF
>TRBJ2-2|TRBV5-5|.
CASSLELTVTGELFF
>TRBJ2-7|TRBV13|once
CASSFGSMVEQYF
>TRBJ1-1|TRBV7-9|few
CASSSEGATAFF
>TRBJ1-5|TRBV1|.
CTSSLLHNQPQHF
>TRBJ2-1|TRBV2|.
CASSRTGEYNEQFF
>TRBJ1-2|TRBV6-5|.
CASSYRDRDSGYTF
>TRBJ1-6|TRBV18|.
CASSAGQGEDSPLHF
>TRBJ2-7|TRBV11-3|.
CASSLSRSSYEQYF
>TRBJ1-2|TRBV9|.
CASSVASGEQTPYGYTF
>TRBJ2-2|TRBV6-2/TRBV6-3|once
CASSRTSNTGELFF
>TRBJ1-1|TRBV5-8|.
CASSFGTMNTEAFF
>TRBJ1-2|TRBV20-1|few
CSASSSSAGGYTF